This passage covers 20 T cell receptor beta chains from one sample sequenced in a study of cytomegalovirus exposure and HLA in healthy donors. 60 Vbeta and 13 Jbeta primers were used in PCR. Generated by immunoSEQ multiplex PCR, the TCRdb table keeps only in-frame clones and is missing some. This table has 150,000 to 200,000 clones, around four fifths appearing once. The sequencing input was PBMCs. Every receptor here comes from a woman between 18 and 29 years old in good health and CMV-seronegative.

This chain links TRBV2 with TRBJ2-5; D ambiguous. CDR1 is SNHLY, CDR2 FYNNEI, per germline. V dropped 2 bases and J dropped 5 bases, with 12 bases sitting between them. The CDR3 is 14 amino acids. The CDR3 region is CASSEKEPVETQYF. CDR3 DNA sequence: TGTGCCAGCAGTGAAAAGGAGCCGGTGGAGACCCAGTACTTC.

The genes are TRBV28 and TRBJ1-5; D perhaps matches TRBD1 (6 bases). V was shortened by 2 bases and J by 3 bases, with 17 bases between the two germline ends. Germline V gene data show CDR1 as MDHEN and CDR2 as SYDVKM. This CDR3 is 17 amino acids long. The CDR3 protein is CASSLIQGRFSNQPQHF. The CDR3 DNA follows: TGTGCCAGCAGTTTAATACAGGGCCGCTTTTCCAATCAGCCCCAGCATTTT.

This clone has more than one count but fewer than ten. The chain carries TRBV6-5 and TRBJ1-1, with TRBD1 matching 8 bases. V lost 1 base, J lost 6 bases, and 1 base stayed unmatched. Germline CDR1 is MNHEY and CDR2 is SVGAGI. This CDR3 comprises 13 residues. The CDR3 reads CASSYYRGSEAFF. CDR3 sequence (DNA): TGTGCCAGCAGTTACTACAGGGGGTCTGAAGCTTTCTTT.

This clone was observed a handful of times. V and J are TRBV11-3 and TRBJ1-1, with D tentatively TRBD1 (5 bases). The V end lost 9 bases, the J end lost 3 bases, and 20 bases lay between the germline ends. CDR1 and CDR2 from the germline V gene are SGHNT and YENEEA. There are 15 residues in the CDR3. CDR3 in amino acids: CARASKSGQDTEAFF. The DNA for the CDR3 is TGTGCCAGGGCCAGCAAATCAGGGCAAGACACTGAAGCTTTCTTT.

V usage is TRBV29-1 and J usage is TRBJ2-1, with TRBD1 matching 8 bases. Germline V gives CDR1 SQVTM, CDR2 ANQGSEA. V shed 7 bases, J shed 5 bases, and the junction held 13 bases outside the gene matches. This CDR3 contains 15 residues. The CDR3 loop reads CSAPGWTGFNNEQFF. The CDR3 bases are TGCAGCGCCCCGGGGTGGACAGGGTTCAACAATGAGCAGTTCTTC.

This clone was found once. V gene TRBV30 combines with J gene TRBJ1-1; D is unresolved. Trimming pared 0 bases from V and 3 bases from J, leaving 5 bases between. Per the germline V gene, CDR1 is GTSNPN and CDR2 is SVGIG (reference sequence). The CDR3 contains 12 residues. The CDR3 here is CAWSVLYTEAFF. Written as DNA, the CDR3 is TGTGCCTGGAGTGTCCTTTACACTGAAGCTTTCTTT.

The genes are TRBV29-1 and TRBJ1-3; weak D call: TRBD1 (6 bases). The CDR3 length is 11 residues. V was pared by 7 bases and J by 4 bases, with 8 bases between. Germline-derived CDR1 and CDR2 are SQVTM and ANQGSEA. This CDR3 is CSGGQGNTIYF. CDR3 nucleotides: TGCAGCGGGGGGCAAGGAAACACCATATATTTT.

The CDR3 here is CAIKGSAGMHTDTQYF. The DNA for the CDR3 is TGTGCCATCAAGGGCTCGGCAGGGATGCACACAGATACGCAGTATTTT. The chain has TRBV10-3 and TRBJ2-3; possible D gene TRBD1, 5 bases. The germline V and J ends were trimmed by 7 bases and 2 bases, with 19 bases remaining between them. The CDR3 runs 16 residues. Per germline, CDR1 ENHRY and CDR2 SYGVKD.

The V call is TRBV28, the J call TRBJ2-1, with 7 bases matching TRBD2. This CDR3 contains 15 residues. Germline V gene data show CDR1 as MDHEN and CDR2 as SYDVKM. Trimming at V came to 5 bases and at J to 1 base, leaving 5 bases not matched to a gene. The CDR3, as DNA: TGTGCCAGCAGTGGTGCGGGGGTATCCTACAATGAGCAGTTCTTC. It specifies CASSGAGVSYNEQFF.

The chain couples TRBV9 to TRBJ2-6; possible D gene TRBD1, 5 bases. The CDR3 sequence is 16 residues long. Germline lookup yields CDR1 SGDLS and CDR2 YYNGEE. Trimming removed 4 bases at V and 4 bases at J, with 15 bases between. The CDR3 region is CASSPFLGAGANVLTF. In DNA, the CDR3 is TGTGCCAGCAGCCCCTTTTTAGGGGCCGGGGCCAACGTCCTGACTTTC.

This clone was recorded a few times. The CDR3 sequence is CASSPPTGAYEQYF. CDR3 in DNA: TGCGCCAGCAGCCCCCCCACAGGGGCCTACGAGCAGTACTTC. The chain has TRBV5-1 and TRBJ2-7; 7 bases align to TRBD1. V lost 4 bases, J lost 2 bases, and 6 bases stayed unmatched. Per germline, CDR1 SGHRS and CDR2 YFSETQ. There are 14 residues in the CDR3.

This chain uses TRBV19 with TRBJ2-7, with a weak D call TRBD2 (5 bases). The CDR3 is 14 residues long. CDR1 LNHDA and CDR2 SQIVND come from the germline V gene (reference sequence). Trimming cost V 3 bases and J 0 bases, with 9 bases left between them. DNA of the CDR3: TGTGCCAGTAGTATGCCGGGGAGCTCCTACGAGCAGTACTTC. Translating gives CASSMPGSSYEQYF.

This sequence joins TRBV19 and TRBJ2-1, with D unresolved. Deletions cut 4 bases from V and 7 bases from J, with 20 bases between. The germline gives CDR1 LNHDA, CDR2 SQIVND (reference sequence). This CDR3 region has 16 residues. The CDR3 nucleotides are TGTGCCAGTAGTACCCTTGGTCTAGGTTTTGCGAATGAGCAGTTCTTC. This gives the protein CASSTLGLGFANEQFF.

The chain employs TRBV28 and TRBJ2-7, with D perhaps TRBD1 (6 bases). The V and J ends lost 5 bases and 2 bases respectively, with 13 bases between them. The V gene's germline CDR1 is MDHEN and CDR2 SYDVKM. The CDR3 has 14 amino acids. CDR3 sequence: CASSPTGVPYEQYF. CDR3 nucleotide sequence: TGTGCCAGCAGTCCGACAGGTGTCCCCTACGAGCAGTACTTC.

The gene calls are TRBV19 and TRBJ2-6, with 8 bases fitting TRBD1. The CDR3 loop spans 15 amino acids. CDR1 is LNHDA, CDR2 SQIVND, per germline (reference sequence). V lost 4 bases to trimming and J lost 2 bases; unmatched junction nucleotides: 1. The CDR3 DNA is TGTGCCAGTAGTACACAGGGGGCTGGGGCCAACGTCCTGACTTTC. It yields the protein CASSTQGAGANVLTF.

This rearrangement joins TRBV5-4 to TRBJ2-6; a weak D match, TRBD1 (5 bases). The V gene's germline CDR1 is SGHNT and CDR2 YYREEE (reference sequence). Between the trimmed V and J ends, which lost 3 bases and 0 bases, there was a span of 13 bases. The CDR3 sequence is 17 residues long. CDR3 sequence: CASSSRTGFSGANVLTF. The CDR3 region has the DNA TGTGCCAGCAGCTCCCGTACAGGATTCTCTGGGGCCAACGTCCTGACTTTC.

The genes are TRBV19 and TRBJ2-2, with TRBD1 identical over 7 bases. The CDR3 is 13 residues long. The germline gives CDR1 LNHDA, CDR2 SQIVND (reference sequence). V was clipped by 6 bases and J by 6 bases; unmatched bases: 4. The CDR3 here is CASSTGEAGELFF. CDR3 nucleotides: TGTGCCAGTAGCACAGGGGAAGCCGGGGAGCTGTTTTTT.

J is TRBJ1-2 and V is TRBV6-1, with 11 bases identical to TRBD1. Germline loops: CDR1 MNHNS, CDR2 SASEGT. V gave up 10 bases and J gave up 4 bases; unmatched junction bases: 5. The CDR3 runs 13 residues. The CDR3 loop is CATRDRGSYGYTF. The CDR3 DNA reads TGTGCCACCCGGGACAGGGGGAGCTATGGCTACACCTTC.

The J gene is TRBJ1-5, the V gene TRBV10-3; D is undetermined. The V and J ends lost 4 bases and 0 bases respectively, with 10 bases between them. CDR1 and CDR2 (germline): ENHRY, SYGVKD. This CDR3 is built from 15 residues. DNA of the CDR3: TGTGCCATCAGTGTGGCGGCCAATAGCAATCAGCCCCAGCATTTT. Translating gives CAISVAANSNQPQHF.

The chain combines TRBV7-3 with TRBJ2-2; TRBD2 might be the D (5 bases). The CDR3 has 15 residues. Trimming removed 6 bases from V and 0 bases from J, with 11 bases in between. Germline CDR1 SGHTA, CDR2 FQGTGA. The DNA of the CDR3 is TGTGCCAGCAGTCCTGACTATTCGAACACCGGGGAGCTGTTTTTT. As protein: CASSPDYSNTGELFF.